This T cell receptor (beta chain) appears in the sequencing data of a study of cytomegalovirus exposure and HLA in healthy donors. Study results and limitations: Diagnosis of cytomegalovirus status made by the classifier reportedly showed high specificity and sensitivity. Whilst most TCR sequences proved rare, a subset of public TCRs occurred across many donors.

A multiplex PCR was run with 60 Vbeta primers and 13 Jbeta primers. Assay used: immunoSEQ multiplex PCR; TCRdb lists only in-frame clones, some missing. Among over 150,000 clones listed, roughly 80% were seen once. As regards this clone: The antigen is unknown.

V was trimmed by 0 bases and J by 2 bases, leaving 14 bases between them. Germline assignment: CDR1 SGHDT and CDR2 YYEEEE. CDR3 length: 16 residues. Specimen: PBMCs. The receptor was derived from a boy between 2 and 10 years old in good health and CMV-seronegative. This chain connects TRBV5-6 to TRBJ2-5, with D possibly being TRBD2 (6 bases). In nucleotides, the CDR3 is TGTGCCAGCAGCTTGGCCTCGAGACTAGTGCAAGAGACCCAGTACTTC. Amino acids: CASSLASRLVQETQYF.